The clone carrying this T cell receptor (beta chain) has only a few counts. Every participating donor contributed around 9.5 milliliters of peripheral blood through a draw. The germline gives CDR1 MNHNS, CDR2 SASEGT. The CDR3 sequence is 17 residues long. V was pared by 2 bases and J by 3 bases, with 20 bases between. It was with a sample-barcoded 5' primer and a J-beta primer mix that a second PCR of roughly 7 to 12 cycles was run. TCRdb processed the 5' RACE reads anew with MiXCR; each CDR3 protein has one entry. Seen here are about 640,000 distinct CDR3 sequences, about 54% observed once, and the top ten hold 30% to 40%. The source of the sample is a study of blood T cells in healthy people across ages.

The V call is TRBV6-1, the J call TRBJ2-7, with a possible D match to TRBD2 (6 bases). Material for sequencing was blood. This TCR was recovered from a man in his sixties in good health. CDR3 loop: CASSEHPGGGAGYEQYF. As DNA, the CDR3 is TGTGCCAGCAGTGAACACCCAGGTGGAGGAGCGGGCTACGAGCAGTACTTC.